The subject of this entry is one TCR beta chain. Its cognate antigen has yet to be identified. No base-level quality is on record; no much larger clone is a single base apart. V has 7 bases trimmed and J has 1 base trimmed; junction bases matching no gene number 4. CDR1 is given as SGHRS and CDR2 as YFSETQ, both from the germline V gene. The cysteine opens and the phenylalanine closes a CDR3 of 13 amino acids. The only DNA kept is the CDR3, 39 bases in frame from the first base. Enrolling through a virtual design, the prospective study's participants ranged in age from roughly 18 to 89 years and lived across more than 20 United States geographic areas. In the prospective study, participants were assigned to cohorts based on the clinical history participants reported in a screening survey and a study questionnaire. Recovered participants in ImmuneRACE Cohort 3 were defined as having two consecutive negative NP/OP PCR tests, clearance from a healthcare professional, or resolution of symptoms. Each participant in the prospective study had whole blood, serum and a nasopharyngeal or oropharyngeal swab collected by mobile phlebotomists. Additional blood draws and questionnaires over an approximately two-month period could optionally be provided by prospective study participants. Before DNA extraction, blood samples from the prospective study were shipped at room temperature or frozen.

These data come from a study of blood T cell repertoires in COVID-19 (dated by TCRdb to the early 2020s). Looking at the study overall: Collaborator samples came from the United States, Italy and Spain and covered acute and convalescent phases of COVID-19. Nearly every sample came with metadata listing a de-identified subject ID, COVID-19 status, age in years and sex. The dataset comprised deeply sampled blood TCRbeta repertoires from subjects exposed to, actively infected with, or recovered from COVID-19. The repertoires were released in a freely available public database intended as a resource for research on the immune response to SARS-CoV-2. The prospective study material was composed of cDNA or gDNA derived from T cells, B-cell-depleted T cells, or PBMCs. Where available, HLA class I and class II types were obtained from metadata supplied by the sample provider rather than from assay-based typing. The samples were drawn from the first 160 participants of the ongoing ImmuneRACE study and from more than 1,000 subjects provided by 6 global collaborators.

TCRbeta CDR3 regions were amplified from genomic DNA using the immunoSEQ Assay, a bias-controlled multiplex PCR. In the authors' own workflow: The number of nucleated cells in each sample was estimated from the amplification of reference gene primers within the assay. To quantify the absolute abundance of each unique TCRbeta CDR3 rearrangement, sequence reads were collapsed and filtered. For each sample, productive Simpson clonality was calculated by taking the square root of Simpson's diversity index across productive rearrangements. Drawn from immuneACCESS, this table holds only the in-frame rearrangements with V and J called that TCRdb kept. Clones are partly lost; checked studies trace under half to an unresolved V gene and leave the rest unexplained. V, J and clone size are those of that table, while D and trimming were read from the DNA. The sample table contains roughly 290,000 clones; only one count was recorded for roughly 87% of them. The leading ten clones occupy about 6.1% of the sample.

The investigation overall reported the following: The amount of clinical and demographic metadata varied by source and participant and was provided uncurated.

This sequence uses TRBV5-1 and TRBJ2-5; TRBD2 lines up with 7 middle nucleotides. Input material: PBMCs or T cells enriched from blood (not recorded which). The sequence was collected from a woman aged 40 to 50 who had recovered from COVID-19. The nucleotides read TGCGCCAGCGGAGCGGGACCCCAAGAGACCCAGTACTTC. This codes for CASGAGPQETQYF. The CDR3 plus the reference TRBV5-1 and TRBJ2-5 genes for the other parts give the full variable domain: KAGVTQTPRYLIKTRGQQVTLSCSPISGHRSVSWYQQTPGQGLQFLFEYFSETQRNKGNFPGRFSGRQFSNSRSEMNVSTLELGDSALYLCASGAGPQETQYFGPGTRLLVL.